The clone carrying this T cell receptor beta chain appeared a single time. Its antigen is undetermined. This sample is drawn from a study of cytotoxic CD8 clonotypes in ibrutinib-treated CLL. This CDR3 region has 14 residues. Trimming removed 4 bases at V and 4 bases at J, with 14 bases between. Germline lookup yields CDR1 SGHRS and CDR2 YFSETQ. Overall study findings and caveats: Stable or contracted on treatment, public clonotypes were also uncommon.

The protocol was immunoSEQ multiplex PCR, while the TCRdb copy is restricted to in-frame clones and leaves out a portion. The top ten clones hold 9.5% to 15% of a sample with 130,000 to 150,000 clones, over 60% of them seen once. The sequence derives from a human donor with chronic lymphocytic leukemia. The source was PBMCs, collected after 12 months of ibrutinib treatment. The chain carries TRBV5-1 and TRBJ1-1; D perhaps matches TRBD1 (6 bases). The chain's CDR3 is CASSAQGSLTEAFF. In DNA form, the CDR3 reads TGCGCCAGCAGCGCACAGGGATCGCTCACTGAAGCTTTCTTT.